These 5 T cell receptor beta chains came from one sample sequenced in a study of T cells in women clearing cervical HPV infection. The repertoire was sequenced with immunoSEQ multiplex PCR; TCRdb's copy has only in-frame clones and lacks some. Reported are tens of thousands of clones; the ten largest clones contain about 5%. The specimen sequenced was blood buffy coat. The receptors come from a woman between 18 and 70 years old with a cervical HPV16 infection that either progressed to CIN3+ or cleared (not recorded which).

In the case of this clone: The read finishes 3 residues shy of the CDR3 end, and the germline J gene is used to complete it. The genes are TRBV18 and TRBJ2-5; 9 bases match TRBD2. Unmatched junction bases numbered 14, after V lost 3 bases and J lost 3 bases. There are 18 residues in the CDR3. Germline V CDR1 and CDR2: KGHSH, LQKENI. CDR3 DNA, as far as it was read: TGTGCCAGCTCACCCCCAATTCCAAGACTAGCGGTTGAAGAGACC. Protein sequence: CASSPPIPRLAVEET. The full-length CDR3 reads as CASSPPIPRLAVEETQYF.

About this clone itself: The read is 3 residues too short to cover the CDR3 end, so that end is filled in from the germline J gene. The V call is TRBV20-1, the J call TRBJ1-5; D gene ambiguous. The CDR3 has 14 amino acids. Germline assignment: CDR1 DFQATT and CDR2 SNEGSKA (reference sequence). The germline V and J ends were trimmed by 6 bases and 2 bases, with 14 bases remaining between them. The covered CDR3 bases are TGCAGTGCCCGGTCAGCGGAACGCAATCAGCCC. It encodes CSARSAERNQP. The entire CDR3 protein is CSARSAERNQPQHF.

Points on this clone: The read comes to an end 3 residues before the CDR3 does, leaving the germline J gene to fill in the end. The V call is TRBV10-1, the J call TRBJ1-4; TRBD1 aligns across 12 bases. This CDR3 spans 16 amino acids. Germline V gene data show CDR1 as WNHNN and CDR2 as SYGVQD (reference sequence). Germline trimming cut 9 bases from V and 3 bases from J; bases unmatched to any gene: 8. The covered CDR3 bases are TGCGCCAGAACGGGGGACAGGGGGCAGGCTAATGAAAAA. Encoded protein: CARTGDRGQANEK. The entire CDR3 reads CARTGDRGQANEKLFF.

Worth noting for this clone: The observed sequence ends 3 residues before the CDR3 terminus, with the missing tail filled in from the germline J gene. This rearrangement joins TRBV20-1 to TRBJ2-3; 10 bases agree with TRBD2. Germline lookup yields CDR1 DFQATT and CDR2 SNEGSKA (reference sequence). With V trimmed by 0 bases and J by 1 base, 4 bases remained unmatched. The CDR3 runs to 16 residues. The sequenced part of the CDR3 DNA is TGCAGTGCTAGAGATGCTAGCGGGGGTCGCACAGATACG. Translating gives CSARDASGGRTDT. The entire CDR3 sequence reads CSARDASGGRTDTQYF.

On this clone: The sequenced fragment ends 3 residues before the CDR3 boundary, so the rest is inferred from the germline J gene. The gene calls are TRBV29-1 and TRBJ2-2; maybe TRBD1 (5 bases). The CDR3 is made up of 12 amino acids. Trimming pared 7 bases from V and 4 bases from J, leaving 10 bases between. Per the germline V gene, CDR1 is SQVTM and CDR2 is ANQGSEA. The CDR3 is CSAARVTGELFF. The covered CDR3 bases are TGCAGCGCTGCCAGGGTCACCGGGGAG.